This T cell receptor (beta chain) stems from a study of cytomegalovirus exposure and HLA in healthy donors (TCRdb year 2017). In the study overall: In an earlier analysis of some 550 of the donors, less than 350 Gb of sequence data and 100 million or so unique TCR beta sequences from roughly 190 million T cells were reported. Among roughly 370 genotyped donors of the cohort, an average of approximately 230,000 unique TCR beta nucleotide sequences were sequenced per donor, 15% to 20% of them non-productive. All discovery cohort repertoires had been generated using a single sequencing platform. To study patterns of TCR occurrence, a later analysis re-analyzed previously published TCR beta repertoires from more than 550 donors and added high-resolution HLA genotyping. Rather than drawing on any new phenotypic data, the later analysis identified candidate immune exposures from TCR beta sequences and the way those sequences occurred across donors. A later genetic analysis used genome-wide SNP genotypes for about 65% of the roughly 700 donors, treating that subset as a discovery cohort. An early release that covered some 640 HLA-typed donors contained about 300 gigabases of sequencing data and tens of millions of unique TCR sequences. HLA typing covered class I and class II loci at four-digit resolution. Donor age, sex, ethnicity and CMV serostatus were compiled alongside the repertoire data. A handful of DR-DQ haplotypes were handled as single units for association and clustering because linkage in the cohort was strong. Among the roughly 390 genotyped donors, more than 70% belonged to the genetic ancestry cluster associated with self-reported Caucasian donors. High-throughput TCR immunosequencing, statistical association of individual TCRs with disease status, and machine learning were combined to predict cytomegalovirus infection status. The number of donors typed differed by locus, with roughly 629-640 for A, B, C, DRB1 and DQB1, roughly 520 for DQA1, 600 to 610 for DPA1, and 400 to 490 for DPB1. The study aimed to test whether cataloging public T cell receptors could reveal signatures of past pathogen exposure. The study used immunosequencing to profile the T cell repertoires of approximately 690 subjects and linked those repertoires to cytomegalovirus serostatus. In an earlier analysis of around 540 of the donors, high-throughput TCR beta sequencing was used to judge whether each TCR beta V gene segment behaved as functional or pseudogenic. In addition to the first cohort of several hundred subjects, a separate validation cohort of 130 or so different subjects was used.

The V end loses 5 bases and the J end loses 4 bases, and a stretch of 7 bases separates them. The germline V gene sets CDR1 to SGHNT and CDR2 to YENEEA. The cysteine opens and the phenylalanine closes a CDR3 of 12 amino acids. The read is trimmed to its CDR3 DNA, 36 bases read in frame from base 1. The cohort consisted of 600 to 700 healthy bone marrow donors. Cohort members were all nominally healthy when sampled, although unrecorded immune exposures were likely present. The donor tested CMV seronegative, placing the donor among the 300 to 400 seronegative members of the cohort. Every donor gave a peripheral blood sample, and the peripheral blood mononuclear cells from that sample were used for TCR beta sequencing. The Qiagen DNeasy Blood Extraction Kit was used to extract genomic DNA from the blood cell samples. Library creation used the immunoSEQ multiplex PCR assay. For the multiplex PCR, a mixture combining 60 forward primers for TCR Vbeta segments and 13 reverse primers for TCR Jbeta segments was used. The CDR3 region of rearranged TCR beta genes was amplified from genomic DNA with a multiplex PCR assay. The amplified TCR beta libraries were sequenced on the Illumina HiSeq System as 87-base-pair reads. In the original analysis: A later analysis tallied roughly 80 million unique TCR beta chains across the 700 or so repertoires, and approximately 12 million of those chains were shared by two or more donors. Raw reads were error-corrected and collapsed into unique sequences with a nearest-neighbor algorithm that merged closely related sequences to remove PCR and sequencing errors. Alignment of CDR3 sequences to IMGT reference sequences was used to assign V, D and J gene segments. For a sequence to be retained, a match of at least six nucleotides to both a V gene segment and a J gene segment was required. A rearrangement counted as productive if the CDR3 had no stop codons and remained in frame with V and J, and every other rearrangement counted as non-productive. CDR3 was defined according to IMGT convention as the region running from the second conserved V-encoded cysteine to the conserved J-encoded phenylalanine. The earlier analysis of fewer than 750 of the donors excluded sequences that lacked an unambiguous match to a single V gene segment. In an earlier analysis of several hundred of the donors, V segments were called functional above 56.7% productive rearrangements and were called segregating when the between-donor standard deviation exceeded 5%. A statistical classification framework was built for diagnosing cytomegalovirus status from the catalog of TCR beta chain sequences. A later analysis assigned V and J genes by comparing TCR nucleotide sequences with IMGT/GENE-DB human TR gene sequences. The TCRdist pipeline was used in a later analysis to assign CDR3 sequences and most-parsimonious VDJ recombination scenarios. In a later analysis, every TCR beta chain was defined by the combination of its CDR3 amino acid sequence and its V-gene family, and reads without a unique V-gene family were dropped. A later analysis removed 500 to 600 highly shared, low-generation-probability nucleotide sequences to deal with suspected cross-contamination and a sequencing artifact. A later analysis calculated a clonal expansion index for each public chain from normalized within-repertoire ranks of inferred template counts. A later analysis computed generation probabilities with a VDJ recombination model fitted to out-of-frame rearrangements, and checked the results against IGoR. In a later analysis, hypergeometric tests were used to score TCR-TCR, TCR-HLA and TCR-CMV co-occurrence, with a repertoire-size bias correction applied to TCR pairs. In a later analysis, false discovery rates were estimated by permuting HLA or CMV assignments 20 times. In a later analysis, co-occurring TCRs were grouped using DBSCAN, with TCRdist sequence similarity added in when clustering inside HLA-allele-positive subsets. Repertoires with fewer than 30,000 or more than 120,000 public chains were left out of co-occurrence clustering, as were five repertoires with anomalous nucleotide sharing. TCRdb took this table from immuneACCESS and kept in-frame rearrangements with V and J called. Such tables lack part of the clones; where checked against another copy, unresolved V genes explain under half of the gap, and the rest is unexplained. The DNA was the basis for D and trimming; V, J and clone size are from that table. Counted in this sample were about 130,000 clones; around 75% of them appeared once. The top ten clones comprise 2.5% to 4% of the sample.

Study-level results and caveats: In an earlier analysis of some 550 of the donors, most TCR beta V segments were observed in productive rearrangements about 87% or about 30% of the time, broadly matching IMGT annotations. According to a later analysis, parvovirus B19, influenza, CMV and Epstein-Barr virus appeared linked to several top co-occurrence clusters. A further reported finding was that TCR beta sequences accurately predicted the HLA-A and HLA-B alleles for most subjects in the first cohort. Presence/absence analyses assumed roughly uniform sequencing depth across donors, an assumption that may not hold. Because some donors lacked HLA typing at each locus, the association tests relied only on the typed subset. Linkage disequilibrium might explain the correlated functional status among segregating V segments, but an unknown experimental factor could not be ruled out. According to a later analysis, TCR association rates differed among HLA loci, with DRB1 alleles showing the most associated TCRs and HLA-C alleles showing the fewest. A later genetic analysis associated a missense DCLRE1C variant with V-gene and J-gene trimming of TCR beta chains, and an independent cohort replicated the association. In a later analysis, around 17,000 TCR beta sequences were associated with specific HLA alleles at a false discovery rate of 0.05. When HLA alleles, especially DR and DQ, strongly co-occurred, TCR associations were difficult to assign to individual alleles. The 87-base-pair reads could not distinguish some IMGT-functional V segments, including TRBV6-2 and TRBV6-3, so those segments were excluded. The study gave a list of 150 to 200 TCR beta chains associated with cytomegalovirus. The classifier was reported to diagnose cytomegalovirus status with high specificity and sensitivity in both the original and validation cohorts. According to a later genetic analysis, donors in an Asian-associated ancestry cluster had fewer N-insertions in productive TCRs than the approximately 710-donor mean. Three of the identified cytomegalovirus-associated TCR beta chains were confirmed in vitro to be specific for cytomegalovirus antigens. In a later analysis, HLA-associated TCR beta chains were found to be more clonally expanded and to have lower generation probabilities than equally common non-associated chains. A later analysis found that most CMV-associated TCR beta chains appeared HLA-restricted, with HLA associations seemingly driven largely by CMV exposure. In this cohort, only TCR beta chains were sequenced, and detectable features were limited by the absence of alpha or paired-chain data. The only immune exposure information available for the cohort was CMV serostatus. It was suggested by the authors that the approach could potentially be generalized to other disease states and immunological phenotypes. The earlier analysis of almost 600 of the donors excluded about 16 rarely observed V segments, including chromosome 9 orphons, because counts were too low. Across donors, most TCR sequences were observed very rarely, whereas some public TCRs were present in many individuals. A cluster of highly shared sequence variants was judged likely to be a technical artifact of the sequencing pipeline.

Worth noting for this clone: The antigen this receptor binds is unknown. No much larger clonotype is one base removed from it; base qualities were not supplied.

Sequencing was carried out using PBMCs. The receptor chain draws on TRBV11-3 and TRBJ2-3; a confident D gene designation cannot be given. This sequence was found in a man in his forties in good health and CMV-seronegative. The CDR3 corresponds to CASSDGADTQYF. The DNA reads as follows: TGTGCCAGCAGCGATGGAGCAGATACGCAGTATTTT.